The sample holds one count of the clone carrying this T cell receptor beta chain. The data derive from a study of CD8 T cells in Susac syndrome. The CDR3 is 17 amino acids. Germline V CDR1 and CDR2: SGHAT, FQDESV (reference sequence). V shed 5 bases and J shed 6 bases, with 24 bases lying between them. The RNA, about 0.5 to 1 ug, was put through reverse transcription using random hexamers. A single record per CDR3 protein comes from TCRdb applying MiXCR to the immunoSEQ multiplex PCR reads. This table holds 150,000 to 200,000 distinct CDR3 sequences, about 93% found once. Sequencing was done on a sample of CD4+ T cells from PBMCs. This clonotype was obtained from a human donor with multiple sclerosis. The chain carries TRBV11-1 and TRBJ2-3; D unresolved. As DNA, the CDR3 is TGTGCCAGCAGCCCAAATACCGGAACTGTGGTTGGCGATACGCAGTATTTT. Translation gives CASSPNTGTVVGDTQYF.